Below, 13 T cell receptor beta chains from the same sample are listed, as sequenced in a study of T-cell reconstitution after alpha-beta-depleted transplantation in children. The TCRbeta library was prepared with unique molecular identifiers. TCRdb processed the PCR reads anew with MiXCR; each CDR3 protein has one entry. In the table there are 900,000 or so distinct CDR3 sequences, approximately 15% of which are singletons. Sequences were derived from PBMCs, mostly from graft donor cells, sampled 360 days after TCRalphabeta/CD19-depleted stem cell transplant. The receptors originated from a male patient younger than 18 who had a stem cell transplant for acute lymphoblastic leukemia, so the T cells may come from the graft donor.

This clonotype was detected ten times or more. This chain joins TRBV12-3 or TRBV12-4 and TRBJ2-1, with 7 bases matching TRBD2. J gave up 7 bases and V 3 bases, and 9 bases lay outside the gene matches. This CDR3 is built from 15 residues. The DNA of the CDR3 is TGTGCCAGCAGTTTGGCGGGAGAATCTGCGAATGAGCAGTTCTTC. Amino acid sequence: CASSLAGESANEQFF.

This clonotype appeared a few times. The chain recombines TRBV18 with TRBJ2-7; TRBD2 aligns across 7 bases. CDR3 length: 14 residues. Germline V gene data show CDR1 as KGHSH and CDR2 as LQKENI. Germline trimming cut 1 base from V and 3 bases from J; bases unmatched to any gene: 3. The CDR3 region has the DNA TGTGCCAGCTCACCACGGGCGGGAGTCTACGAGCAGTACTTC. Its protein product is CASSPRAGVYEQYF.

This clonotype came up a few times. The chain employs TRBV5-1 and TRBJ2-3; the match to TRBD2 covers 13 bases. This CDR3 contains 18 residues. Trimming took 0 bases from V and 5 from J; bases not matched to a gene: 9. Germline values: CDR1 SGHRS, CDR2 YFSETQ. The CDR3, as DNA: TGCGCCAGCAGCTTGGACCCCACTAGCGGGAGGGCCAAAGATACGCAGTATTTT. This encodes CASSLDPTSGRAKDTQYF.

This chain connects TRBV4-2 to TRBJ2-5, with D possibly matching TRBD2 (5 bases). The CDR3 spans 14 residues. Trimming cost V 2 bases and J 6 bases, with 13 bases left between them. CDR1 is LGHNA, CDR2 YNFKEQ, per germline. The CDR3, as DNA: TGTGCCAGCAGCCAAATTTCTAGCTTGAAGACCCAGTACTTC. It is translated as CASSQISSLKTQYF.

The V call is TRBV20-1, the J call TRBJ2-7; 10 bases are a match to TRBD2. The CDR3 sequence is 15 residues long. J lost 5 bases, V lost 5 bases, and 12 bases had no gene match. CDR1 DFQATT and CDR2 SNEGSKA come from the germline V gene (reference sequence). As DNA, the CDR3 is TGCAGTGCTCCGCAAGCGGGAGGGCGTATGAACGAGCAGTACTTC. This sequence encodes CSAPQAGGRMNEQYF.

This clonotype was picked up a small number of times. The chain uses TRBV20-1 and TRBJ2-5; weak D call: TRBD2 (5 bases). The CDR3 is 17 residues long. Germline V gene lookup returns CDR1 DFQATT and CDR2 SNEGSKA (reference sequence). V was trimmed by 0 bases and J by 7 bases, leaving 24 bases between them. CDR3 in amino acids: CSARDMYKDGRDGTQYF. CDR3 DNA: TGCAGTGCTAGAGATATGTATAAGGACGGTCGGGATGGGACCCAGTACTTC.

At least ten counts were recorded for this clonotype. The chain carries TRBV29-1 and TRBJ1-1; maybe TRBD1 (6 bases). This CDR3 is 15 amino acids long. The germline V and J ends were trimmed by 4 bases and 1 base, with 16 bases remaining between them. CDR1 is SQVTM, CDR2 ANQGSEA, per germline. The CDR3 coding sequence is TGCAGCGTTGCGGACAGCCCGTGGGGGAACACTGAAGCTTTCTTT. Protein product: CSVADSPWGNTEAFF.

The chain combines TRBV20-1 with TRBJ2-1, with D tentatively TRBD1 or TRBD2 (5 bases each). This CDR3 comprises 18 residues. V gave up 7 bases and J gave up 0 bases, with 25 bases separating them. Germline lookup yields CDR1 DFQATT and CDR2 SNEGSKA (reference sequence). CDR3 in amino acids: CSVPNWDPTFSSYNEQFF. The CDR3 DNA is TGCAGTGTTCCGAACTGGGACCCAACCTTTAGCTCCTACAATGAGCAGTTCTTC.

The chain uses TRBV5-1 and TRBJ2-7; 10 nucleotides align to TRBD1. The length of the CDR3 is 17 residues. The J segment lost 3 bases and the V segment lost 0 bases, leaving 9 bases of the junction unmatched. CDR1 is SGHRS, CDR2 YFSETQ, per germline. Here the CDR3 reads CASSLVRQGATVYEQYF. The CDR3 DNA follows: TGCGCCAGCAGCTTGGTTAGACAGGGGGCGACCGTCTACGAGCAGTACTTC.

J is TRBJ1-2 and V is TRBV6-4; 7 nucleotides align to TRBD1. The junction had 8 bases not matched to a gene; V was cut back by 4 bases and J by 3 bases. Per the germline V gene, CDR1 is MRHNA and CDR2 is SNTAGT. This CDR3 is built from 15 residues. CDR3 bases: TGTGCCAGCAGTGCGGAGACAGGGATGGACTATGGCTACACCTTC. Encoded protein: CASSAETGMDYGYTF.

The rearrangement joins TRBV24-1 to TRBJ2-5; D is uncertain. Deletions cut 1 base from V and 7 bases from J, with 9 bases between. There are 13 residues in the CDR3. From germline, CDR1 is KGHDR and CDR2 SFDVKD. Here the CDR3 reads CATSDFGRGTQYF. The CDR3 region has the DNA TGTGCCACCAGTGATTTCGGCCGAGGGACCCAGTACTTC.

This clonotype was recorded many times. The chain recombines TRBV13 with TRBJ2-1, with TRBD2 matching over 9 bases. Germline trimming cut 5 bases from V and 0 bases from J; bases unmatched to any gene: 5. The germline V gene encodes CDR1 PRHDT and CDR2 FYEKMQ (reference sequence). This CDR3 is 16 amino acids long. The CDR3 coding sequence is TGTGCCAGCAGCCCTCTAGCGGGGAGCTCCTACAATGAGCAGTTCTTC. It codes for CASSPLAGSSYNEQFF.

This clonotype was recorded a few times. This chain links TRBV5-1 with TRBJ2-7; D possibly corresponds to TRBD1 (8 bases). Between the trimmed V and J ends, which lost 0 bases and 6 bases, there was a span of 16 bases. Germline V gene sequence: CDR1 SGHRS, CDR2 YFSETQ. The CDR3 totals 15 residues. The CDR3 nucleotides read TGCGCCAGCAGCTTGGAACCCAGCGGGACAGGCGAGCAGTACTTC. This translates into CASSLEPSGTGEQYF.